One and the same sample provided the 8 T cell receptor beta chains below, sequenced in a study of shared clonotypes between healthy human individuals. This table comes from immunoSEQ multiplex PCR, and its TCRdb copy is limited to in-frame clones, with some not included. In the table there are over a million clones, around three quarters of which are singletons. Sample: memory CD4+ T cells from PBMCs. Subset reported: CD45RA-negative fraction. These receptors originate from a man aged 18 to 35 in good health. Some clones in this sample may be carry-over from other donors' samples.

The chain has TRBV4-1 and TRBJ2-2; D gene ambiguous. The V and J ends lost 5 bases and 6 bases respectively, with 16 bases between them. The CDR3 extends over 15 amino acids. Germline CDR1 MGHRA, CDR2 YSYEKL. DNA of the CDR3: TGCGCCAGCAGCGATCCATGGAGTATGGCCGGGGAGCTGTTTTTT. Amino acid sequence: CASSDPWSMAGELFF.

The chain joins TRBV2 to TRBJ2-1, with 7 bases lining up with TRBD2. This CDR3 contains 11 residues. Per the germline V gene, CDR1 is SNHLY and CDR2 is FYNNEI. V gave up 5 bases and J gave up 14 bases; unmatched junction bases: 6. The CDR3 region has the DNA TGTGCCAGCAGTACTAGCGCTGTGGAGTTCTTC. It translates to CASSTSAVEFF.

This chain uses TRBV4-2 with TRBJ2-7; no definite D call. Trimming removed 1 base at V and 7 bases at J, with 8 bases between. CDR1 is LGHNA and CDR2 is YNFKEQ in the germline V gene. This CDR3 region has 12 residues. The CDR3 protein is CASSQVSQEQYF. CDR3 bases: TGTGCCAGCAGCCAAGTATCTCAGGAGCAGTACTTC.

V is TRBV19 and J is TRBJ1-1; no clear D. Per germline, CDR1 LNHDA and CDR2 SQIVND (reference sequence). CDR3 length equals 13 residues. The ends were cut back, 3 bases at V and 4 bases at J, with 9 bases in the middle. The CDR3 DNA reads TGTGCCAGTAGTATGTCCTTCGGCACTGAAGCTTTCTTT. Translated: CASSMSFGTEAFF. Supplemented by reference TRBV19 and TRBJ1-1, the full variable domain reads DGGITQSPKYLFRKEGQNVTLSCEQNLNHDAMYWYRQDPGQGLRLIYYSQIVNDFQKGDIAEGYSVSREKKESFPLTVTSAQKNPTAFYLCASSMSFGTEAFFGQGTRLTVV.

The CDR3 spells CSAGGPTGQYF. The DNA of the CDR3 is TGCAGTGCTGGGGGACCCACGGGGCAGTACTTC. J is TRBJ2-7 and V is TRBV20-1, with D tentatively TRBD1 or TRBD2 (5 bases each). The CDR3 covers 11 residues. The germline CDR1 and CDR2 sequences are DFQATT and SNEGSKA (reference sequence). V was trimmed by 5 bases and J by 9 bases, leaving 14 bases between them.

This clone has only a few counts. The rearrangement joins TRBV7-6 to TRBJ2-1; tentative D call: TRBD2 (6 bases). CDR3 size: 13 residues. V was cut by 0 bases and J by 9 bases, with 9 bases left in between. Looked up from germline, CDR1 is SGHVS and CDR2 is FNYEAQ. The CDR3 is CASSLAGGSEQFF. The CDR3 DNA reads TGTGCCAGCAGCTTAGCTGGGGGGAGTGAGCAGTTCTTC.

In this sample, this clone turned up once. The chain links TRBV4-1 to TRBJ2-5; TRBD1 agrees at 9 bases. The length of the CDR3 is 15 residues. J gave up 5 bases and V 4 bases, and 8 bases lay outside the gene matches. Germline assignment: CDR1 MGHRA and CDR2 YSYEKL. For the CDR3, the DNA is TGCGCCAGCAGCCTCTCCGGGACAGGGTGGGAGACCCAGTACTTC. It yields the protein CASSLSGTGWETQYF.

This clone was picked up one time. The chain employs TRBV5-1 and TRBJ2-3; 12 nucleotides align to TRBD2. CDR1 is SGHRS and CDR2 is YFSETQ in the germline V gene. The V segment lost 5 bases and the J segment 6 bases; nucleotides outside the gene matches: 7. The CDR3 extends over 15 amino acids. The chain's CDR3 is CASRLAGGPMDTQYF. The CDR3 DNA sequence: TGCGCCAGCAGACTAGCGGGAGGCCCTATGGATACGCAGTATTTT. The variable domain in full, with the rest retrieved from reference TRBV5-1 and TRBJ2-3, is KAGVTQTPRYLIKTRGQQVTLSCSPISGHRSVSWYQQTPGQGLQFLFEYFSETQRNKGNFPGRFSGRQFSNSRSEMNVSTLELGDSALYLCASRLAGGPMDTQYFGPGTRLTVL.